A single T cell receptor (beta chain) is shown here with its context. This clonotype has ten or more counts. The antigen it binds to is not known. Base qualities are not at hand, and no much larger clone is one base apart. These data are taken from a study of T cells after yellow fever vaccination (dated by TCRdb to the late 2010s). Looking at the study overall: The SMART-Seq v4 Ultra Low Input RNA kit was used to prepare libraries from fractions with low cell numbers. Two healthy male donors, one aged 18 to 30 and one aged 30 to 40 years, made up the cohort. Blood was drawn at multiple timepoints before and after primary and secondary immunization, with bulk PBMC replicates and cell subsets isolated. To track T-cell clones before and after primary and booster YFV17D yellow fever vaccination, bulk TCR alpha and beta repertoires were sequenced longitudinally.

What this sample's treatment or condition label stands for: live attenuated yellow fever vaccine strain. A standard Ficoll-Paque protocol was used to isolate PBMCs from peripheral blood. Dynabeads CD4 and CD8 positive selection kits were used to isolate CD4 and CD8 T-cell fractions. RNA was extracted with TriZol from bulk PBMCs, CD4 and CD8 fractions, and dextramer-positive and dextramer-negative fractions. The germline ends are 4 bases apart after V is trimmed by 0 bases and J by 5 bases. The CDR3 sequence holds 12 residues, the cysteine and phenylalanine included. Left in the record is the CDR3 DNA by itself, 36 bases read in frame from the first base. CDR1 and CDR2, per the germline V gene, are SGHTA and FQGNSA. Paper-wide results and their limitations: The secondary T-cell response was found to be weaker but faster than the primary response, with a peak reached on day 5 rather than on day 15. Only a couple of donors were included in the study, so the extent to which the findings can be generalized is limited. A small share of clonotypes occurred in both CD4 and CD8 compartments, likely arising from convergent recombination. Most clones expanded after primary vaccination were re-detected after the booster (around 96% of CD4 and 80% to 90% of CD8), suggesting broad memory maintenance. FACS-sorted repertoires could contain abundant contaminating clonotypes from the bulk population, so computational filtering was required.

TCR cDNA was synthesized by 5'RACE template switching, through which a universal primer site and unique molecular identifiers were introduced. Priming for cDNA synthesis came from both the TCR alpha and TCR beta constant segments. Library amplification used two PCR steps, and the second PCR step added sample barcodes and sequencing adapters. Sequencing of libraries was performed on Illumina HiSeq 2500 (2x100 bp) or NovaSeq (2x150 bp). As for how the authors treated the data: MIGEC handled demultiplexing of reads and collapsing into UMI consensus sequences, while MiXCR performed V(D)J alignment. Using edgeR on replicate PBMC samples, clonotypes were called vaccine-responding if FDR was below 0.01 and the log2 fold change was above 5 up to day 15. CD4 or CD8 identity was assigned to each bulk clonotype according to whether the clonotype was present at higher abundance in the sequenced CD4 repertoire or the sequenced CD8 repertoire. TCRdb reprocessed the public reads (quality trimming at Q25 with fastp, clone calling with MiXCR) and kept in-frame beta chains. Each CDR3 protein appears once, grouped with its most common genes and DNA. Clone size and V and J calls follow TCRdb, not the original study. A total of around 46,000 distinct CDR3 sequences appear in this sample, 7% to 9% of them only once. 28% of the sample belongs to the ten largest clones.

The sequence was obtained from a man aged 18 to 30 who received the YFV17D yellow fever vaccine. Sequencing used CD8+ T cells sorted from PBMCs, obtained less than 16 days after the first yellow fever vaccination. The sequence links TRBV7-2 to TRBJ1-2, with the identity of the D gene unclear. The CDR3 protein sequence reads: CASSLAGYGYTF. The nucleotide sequence is TGTGCCAGCAGCTTAGCTGGGTATGGCTACACCTTC.